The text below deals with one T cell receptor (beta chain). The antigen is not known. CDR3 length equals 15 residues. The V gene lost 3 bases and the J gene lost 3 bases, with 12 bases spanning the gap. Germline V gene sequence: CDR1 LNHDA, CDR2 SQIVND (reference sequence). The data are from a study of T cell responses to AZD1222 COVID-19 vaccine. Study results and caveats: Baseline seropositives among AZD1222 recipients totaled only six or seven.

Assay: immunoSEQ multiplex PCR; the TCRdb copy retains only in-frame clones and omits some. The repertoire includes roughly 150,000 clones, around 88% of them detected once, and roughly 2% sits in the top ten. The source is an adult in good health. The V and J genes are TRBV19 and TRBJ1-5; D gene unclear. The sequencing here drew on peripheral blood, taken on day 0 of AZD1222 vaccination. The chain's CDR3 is CASSIRARNNQPQHF. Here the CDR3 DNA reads TGTGCCAGTAGTATCCGGGCCCGGAACAATCAGCCCCAGCATTTT.